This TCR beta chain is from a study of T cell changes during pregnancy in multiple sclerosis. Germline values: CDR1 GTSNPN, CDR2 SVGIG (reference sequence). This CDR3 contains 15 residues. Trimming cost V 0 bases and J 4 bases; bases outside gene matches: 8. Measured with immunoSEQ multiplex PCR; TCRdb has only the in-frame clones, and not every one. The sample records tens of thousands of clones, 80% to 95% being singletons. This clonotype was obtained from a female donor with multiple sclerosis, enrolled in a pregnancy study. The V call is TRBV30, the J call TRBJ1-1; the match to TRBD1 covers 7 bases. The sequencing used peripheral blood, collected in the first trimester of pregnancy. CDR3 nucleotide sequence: TGTGCCTGGAGTGTTTACAGGGGTTCGGGCACTGAAGCTTTCTTT. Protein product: CAWSVYRGSGTEAFF.